This T cell receptor (beta chain) was sequenced for a study of cytomegalovirus exposure and HLA in healthy donors. Study outcomes and limitations: A cluster of highly shared sequence variants was likely a sequencing artifact.

From germline, CDR1 is SGHTA and CDR2 FQGTGA. The CDR3 runs to 17 residues. Germline trimming cut 5 bases from V and 3 bases from J; bases unmatched to any gene: 7. In the PCR, 60 Vbeta and 13 Jbeta primers were used. The table came from immunoSEQ multiplex PCR; TCRdb's copy has only in-frame clones and leaves some out. Among around 90,000 clones listed, approximately 68% were seen once. About this clone itself: Its antigen is unidentified.

The sample taken for sequencing was PBMCs. The chain has TRBV7-3 and TRBJ2-2; 12 nucleotides match TRBD2. The sequence came from a boy aged 5-17 years in good health and CMV-seropositive. The CDR3 DNA sequence: TGTGCCAGCAGCCGGGGACTAGCGGGCGAGGACACCGGGGAGCTGTTTTTT. Protein sequence: CASSRGLAGEDTGELFF.